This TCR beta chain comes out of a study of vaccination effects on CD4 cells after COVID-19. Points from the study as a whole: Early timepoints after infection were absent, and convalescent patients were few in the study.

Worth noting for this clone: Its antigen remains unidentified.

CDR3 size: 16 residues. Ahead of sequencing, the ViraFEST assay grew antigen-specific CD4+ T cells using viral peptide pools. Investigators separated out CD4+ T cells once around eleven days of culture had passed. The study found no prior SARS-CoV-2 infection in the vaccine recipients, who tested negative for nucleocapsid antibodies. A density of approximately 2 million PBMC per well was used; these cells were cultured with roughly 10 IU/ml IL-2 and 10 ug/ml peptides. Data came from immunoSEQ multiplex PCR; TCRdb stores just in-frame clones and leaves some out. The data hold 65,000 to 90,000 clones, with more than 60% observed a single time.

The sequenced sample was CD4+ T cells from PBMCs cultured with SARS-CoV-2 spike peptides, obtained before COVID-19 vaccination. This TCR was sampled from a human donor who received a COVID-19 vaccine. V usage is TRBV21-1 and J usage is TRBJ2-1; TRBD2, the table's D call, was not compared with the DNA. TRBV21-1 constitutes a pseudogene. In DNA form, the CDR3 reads TGTGCCAGCAGCTCTACCGACGAATGTCGAGGGTATGAGCAGTTCTTC. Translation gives CASSSTDECRGYEQFF.